Below, 24 T cell receptor beta chains from the same sample are listed, as sequenced in a study of T cell responses to AZD1222 COVID-19 vaccine. Profiled with immunoSEQ multiplex PCR; TCRdb holds only in-frame clones, not every one. The sample lists 100,000 to 150,000 clones, about nine tenths occurring once. The specimen comprised peripheral blood, sampled on day 0 of AZD1222 vaccination. The receptors come from an adult in good health.

This chain links TRBV7-9 with TRBJ1-2; D gene uncertain. This CDR3 region has 15 residues. V lost 7 bases and J lost 2, with 17 bases in between. Germline CDR1 and CDR2: SEHNR and FQNEAQ (reference sequence). CDR3 loop: CASTPFDFDNYGYTF. CDR3 sequence (DNA): TGTGCCAGCACCCCCTTTGATTTTGACAACTATGGCTACACCTTC.

This chain connects TRBV6-6 to TRBJ2-3; D might be TRBD1 or TRBD2, each matching 5 bases. The CDR3 contains 13 residues. Trimming stripped 5 bases from V and 0 bases from J, with 6 bases between. Germline CDR1 MNHNY, CDR2 SVGAGI (reference sequence). This CDR3 reads CASSRDSTDTQYF. The CDR3 DNA sequence: TGTGCCAGCAGTAGGGACAGCACAGATACGCAGTATTTT.

The chain links TRBV28 to TRBJ1-2; possible D gene TRBD1, 5 bases. The germline V gene has CDR1 MDHEN and CDR2 SYDVKM. The V gene lost 2 bases and the J gene lost 6 bases, with 10 bases spanning the gap. The CDR3 totals 13 residues. The CDR3 DNA reads TGTGCCAGCAGTTTAGGTGGGGGTAATGGCTACACCTTC. It yields the protein CASSLGGGNGYTF.

This rearrangement joins TRBV7-9 to TRBJ1-1; 11 bases are a match to TRBD1. Germline assignment: CDR1 SEHNR and CDR2 FQNEAQ (reference sequence). V shed 6 bases, J shed 0 bases, and the junction held 9 bases outside the gene matches. The CDR3 runs to 17 residues. The CDR3 DNA follows: TGTGCCAGCAGGGCTGGACAGGGGGCCCTCATGAACACTGAAGCTTTCTTT. The encoded protein is CASRAGQGALMNTEAFF.

The table lists this clone with a count of one. The chain has TRBV6-1 and TRBJ1-3; the D gene is possibly TRBD1 (6 bases). This CDR3 comprises 15 residues. The V end was cut by 1 base, the J end by 2 bases, with 9 bases between. From germline, CDR1 is MNHNS and CDR2 SASEGT. The CDR3 sequence: CASSEVRGTGNTIYF. The CDR3 DNA reads as TGTGCCAGCAGTGAAGTTAGGGGGACTGGAAACACCATATATTTT.

The CDR3 spells CASRLEREREQFF. For the CDR3, the DNA is TGTGCCAGCAGGCTCGAGCGGGAGAGGGAGCAGTTCTTC. The chain has TRBV2 and TRBJ2-1; TRBD2 matches 8 bases. Germline values: CDR1 SNHLY, CDR2 FYNNEI. V gave up 6 bases and J gave up 10 bases; unmatched junction bases: 8. CDR3 length: 13 amino acids.

CDR3 in amino acids: CASSKVKAGGYRDEQFF. CDR3 bases: TGTGCCAGCAGCAAAGTGAAAGCGGGAGGCTATCGGGATGAGCAGTTCTTC. The V gene is TRBV21-1, the J gene TRBJ2-1; TRBD2 was called by the table and not checked on the DNA. TRBV21-1 is given as a pseudogene. The CDR3 has 17 amino acids.

This chain links TRBV10-3 with TRBJ2-3, with D perhaps matching TRBD2 (6 bases). In germline, CDR1 is ENHRY, CDR2 SYGVKD. V lost 2 bases to trimming and J lost 6 bases, with 6 bases between them. The CDR3 extends over 12 amino acids. In nucleotides, the CDR3 is TGTGCCATCAGTGAGGGAGGGGATACGCAGTATTTT. It codes for CAISEGGDTQYF.

This clone was counted only a few times. The chain has TRBV3-1 (or the pseudogene TRBV3-2) and TRBJ2-3; no clear D. The germline V gene has CDR1 LGHDT and CDR2 YNNKEL (reference sequence). CDR3 length equals 16 residues. Trimming stripped 1 base from V and 4 bases from J, with 15 bases between. The CDR3 protein is CASSQGLPASSDTQYF. The CDR3 DNA reads as TGTGCCAGCAGCCAAGGCCTGCCCGCGTCGTCAGATACGCAGTATTTT.

The chain combines TRBV2 with TRBJ1-2, with D unclear. Trimming removed 6 bases at V and 8 bases at J, with 13 bases between. This CDR3 has 12 amino acids. The germline CDR1 and CDR2 sequences are SNHLY and FYNNEI. The CDR3: CASSPGEEGYTF. CDR3 sequence (DNA): TGTGCCAGCAGCCCCGGGGAGGAAGGCTACACCTTC.

The V call is TRBV6-2 or TRBV6-3, the J call TRBJ1-1; D remains unclear. V lost 0 bases, J lost 6 bases, and 11 bases lay in between. The germline V gene encodes CDR1 MNHEY and CDR2 SVGEGT. The CDR3 length is 14 residues. The CDR3, as DNA: TGTGCCAGCAGTTACTCATCCGGGGTCCCTGAAGCTTTCTTT. Amino acid sequence: CASSYSSGVPEAFF.

The chain combines TRBV5-1 with TRBJ1-3; D gene uncertain. V was trimmed by 0 bases and J by 3 bases, leaving 4 bases between them. CDR1 is SGHRS, CDR2 YFSETQ, per germline. The CDR3 extends over 13 amino acids. The CDR3 here is CASSLGNGNTIYF. The CDR3 DNA is TGCGCCAGCAGCTTGGGAAATGGAAACACCATATATTTT.

This clone has just a few counts. The chain combines TRBV7-9 with TRBJ2-7; TRBD2 matches 8 bases. J was trimmed by 6 bases and V by 2 bases; bases with no gene match: 3. CDR3 length: 13 residues. The germline V gene has CDR1 SEHNR and CDR2 FQNEAQ (reference sequence). CDR3 region: CASSLRREAEQYF. CDR3 nucleotides: TGTGCCAGCAGCTTAAGGCGGGAGGCCGAGCAGTACTTC.

J is TRBJ1-2 and V is TRBV5-1; D possibly corresponds to TRBD1 (5 bases). Germline CDR1 is SGHRS and CDR2 is YFSETQ. V lost 0 bases, J lost 7 bases, and 13 bases lay in between. The CDR3 totals 14 residues. DNA for the CDR3: TGCGCCAGCAGCTTGGTGGGGACCGAGGGTGGCTACACCTTC. This sequence encodes CASSLVGTEGGYTF.

The genes are TRBV27 and TRBJ2-7, with TRBD1 identical over 9 bases. With 3 bases clipped from V and 5 bases from J, the junction kept 20 bases outside the gene matches. The length of the CDR3 is 19 residues. Germline V CDR1 and CDR2: MNHEY, SMNVEV (reference sequence). The CDR3 DNA reads as TGTGCCAGCAGTTTTTTCCTGCTACCCCGCCGGGACAGGGCAAACGAGCAGTACTTC. It is translated as CASSFFLLPRRDRANEQYF.

The chain employs TRBV20-1 and TRBJ1-1; D ambiguous. The CDR3 is 11 amino acids. The germline V gene encodes CDR1 DFQATT and CDR2 SNEGSKA (reference sequence). Trimming took off 6 bases at V and 1 base at J, with 6 bases between the two ends. For the CDR3, the DNA is TGCAGTGCGATACCGAACACTGAAGCTTTCTTT. Its translation: CSAIPNTEAFF.

The chain has TRBV5-3 and TRBJ2-3; D remains ambiguous. TRBV5-3 is flagged as an ORF with uncertain function. The V and J ends lost 0 bases and 3 bases respectively, with 5 bases between them. The CDR3 covers 13 residues. CDR3 sequence: CARSLAGTDTQYF. DNA of the CDR3: TGTGCCAGAAGCTTGGCAGGAACAGATACGCAGTATTTT.

This clone was seen a single time. This chain joins TRBV19 and TRBJ1-2; D possibly corresponds to TRBD1 (5 bases). The germline V gene has CDR1 LNHDA and CDR2 SQIVND (reference sequence). There are 14 residues in the CDR3. The V end lost 7 bases, the J end lost 5 bases, and 17 bases lay between the germline ends. CDR3 amino acids: CASTPSGGWYGYTF. The DNA of the CDR3 is TGTGCCAGTACCCCTAGCGGGGGTTGGTATGGCTACACCTTC.

The CDR3 spells CASSEGTGDLEQYF. The CDR3, as DNA: TGTGCCAGCAGTGAAGGGACAGGGGATCTCGAGCAGTACTTC. This chain uses TRBV6-1 with TRBJ2-7; 9 bases map to TRBD1. Germline assignment: CDR1 MNHNS and CDR2 SASEGT. CDR3 length: 14 residues. V lost 1 base to trimming and J lost 6 bases; unmatched junction nucleotides: 4.

This clone occurred once. This rearrangement joins TRBV27 to TRBJ2-3, with D possibly TRBD1 on 5 matching bases. The CDR3 is made up of 14 amino acids. V lost 5 bases and J 5 bases, leaving 14 bases between the germline ends. CDR1 and CDR2 (germline): MNHEY, SMNVEV (reference sequence). CDR3: CASSLAGKGDTQYF. The CDR3 nucleotides read TGTGCCAGCAGTCTCGCAGGGAAAGGAGATACGCAGTATTTT.

This rearrangement joins TRBV18 to TRBJ1-4; 10 nucleotides align to TRBD1. CDR3 length equals 15 residues. Losses at the gene ends were 0 bases for V and 7 bases for J; bases not matched to a gene: 2. CDR1 and CDR2 from the germline V gene are KGHSH and LQKENI. CDR3 residues: CASSPPRDRGEKLFF. The DNA of the CDR3 is TGTGCCAGCTCACCACCGAGGGACAGGGGTGAAAAACTGTTTTTT.

J is TRBJ2-7 and V is TRBV18; D is perhaps TRBD1 (6 bases). The V end lost 5 bases, the J end lost 5 bases, and 16 bases lay between the germline ends. The CDR3 has 14 amino acids. Germline V gives CDR1 KGHSH, CDR2 LQKENI. The CDR3 reads CASSARNRAHEQYF. CDR3 bases: TGTGCCAGCTCAGCAAGGAACAGGGCCCACGAGCAGTACTTC.

V usage is TRBV6-5 and J usage is TRBJ2-5; possible D gene TRBD1, 6 bases. Trimming stripped 5 bases from V and 5 bases from J, with 15 bases between. Germline V CDR1 and CDR2: MNHEY, SVGAGI. This CDR3 is 14 amino acids long. The CDR3 here is CASSRPGAWETQYF. CDR3 in DNA: TGTGCCAGCAGTCGTCCAGGGGCATGGGAGACCCAGTACTTC.

V is TRBV9 and J is TRBJ2-3; D might be TRBD1 (6 bases). Between the trimmed V and J ends, which lost 3 bases and 0 bases, there was a span of 11 bases. This CDR3 has 15 amino acids. Germline CDR1 reads SGDLS; CDR2 reads YYNGEE. The CDR3 reads CASSARDISTDTQYF. CDR3 coding DNA: TGTGCCAGCAGCGCCCGGGACATTAGCACAGATACGCAGTATTTT.